The 10 T cell receptor beta chains below were found in one sample sequenced in a study of blood T cell repertoires in COVID-19 (dated by TCRdb to the early 2020s). Receptors were amplified or captured by the immunoSEQ multiplex PCR assay. TCRdb re-hosts the immuneACCESS table, in-frame sequences only. Its copies lack some clones; in the studies checked, an unresolved V gene accounts for under half of them, and the cause for the rest is not known. This sample holds some 80,000 clones; about 87% were observed only once. 8% of the sample rests with the top ten. What was sequenced was peripheral blood. The receptors derive from a man aged 80 or over with active or convalescent COVID-19.

The chain joins TRBV2 to TRBJ2-4; 7 bases line up with TRBD1. The CDR3 sequence is 15 residues long. V gave up 0 bases and J gave up 4 bases; unmatched junction bases: 3. In germline, CDR1 is SNHLY, CDR2 FYNNEI. The CDR3 bases are TGTGCCAGCAGTGAAGCTGGGACAGAGAAAAACATTCAGTACTTC. This translates into CASSEAGTEKNIQYF.

The chain uses TRBV5-4 and TRBJ1-3, with D possibly matching TRBD1 (6 bases). Germline V lookup: CDR1 SGHNT, CDR2 YYREEE (reference sequence). This CDR3 has 18 amino acids. The V end was cut by 2 bases, the J end by 4 bases, with 22 bases between. CDR3 DNA: TGTGCCAGCAGCTTTTGGGGGCAGGGTGAGAGGAGGGGAAACACCATATATTTT. The encoded protein is CASSFWGQGERRGNTIYF.

The V and J genes are TRBV18 and TRBJ2-1; D is possibly TRBD1 (6 bases). Germline CDR1 KGHSH, CDR2 LQKENI. V dropped 0 bases and J dropped 4 bases, with 10 bases sitting between them. The CDR3 has 15 amino acids. In nucleotides, the CDR3 is TGTGCCAGCTCACCACCTACAGGGAAATACAATGAGCAGTTCTTC. Protein: CASSPPTGKYNEQFF. Looking up the rest from reference TRBV18 and TRBJ2-1 gives the full variable domain: NAGVMQNPRHLVRRRGQEARLRCSPMKGHSHVYWYRQLPEEGLKFMVYLQKENIIDESGMPKERFSAEFPKEGPSILRIQQVVRGDSAAYFCASSPPTGKYNEQFFGPGTRLTVL.

The V gene is TRBV10-2, the J gene TRBJ2-3; the match to TRBD2 covers 9 bases. Unmatched junction bases numbered 9, after V lost 3 bases and J lost 2 bases. Germline V gene sequence: CDR1 WSHSY, CDR2 SAAADI. This CDR3 spans 17 amino acids. As DNA, the CDR3 is TGCGCCAGCAGTGAAGCGGGGGGTGCCTCTTCCACAGATACGCAGTATTTT. The encoded protein is CASSEAGGASSTDTQYF.

The chain uses TRBV6-1 and TRBJ1-5; the D gene is possibly TRBD1 (5 bases). Per germline, CDR1 MNHNS and CDR2 SASEGT. The germline V and J ends were trimmed by 1 base and 7 bases, with 11 bases remaining between them. The CDR3 is made up of 14 amino acids. The CDR3: CASSEGGGLQPQHF. Here the CDR3 DNA reads TGTGCCAGCAGTGAAGGGGGGGGTTTACAGCCCCAGCATTTT.

The chain uses TRBV6-5 and TRBJ1-6; D is unresolved. Germline V gene data show CDR1 as MNHEY and CDR2 as SVGAGI. The CDR3 has 13 amino acids. The V end was cut by 11 bases, the J end by 7 bases, with 15 bases between. CDR3 residues: CAAAPNRNSPLHF. CDR3 DNA: TGTGCCGCCGCCCCCAACAGAAATTCACCCCTCCACTTT.

This clone is a singleton in its sample. The chain uses TRBV28 and TRBJ2-7; 10 bases align to TRBD1. Germline loops: CDR1 MDHEN, CDR2 SYDVKM. The CDR3 runs 14 residues. Unmatched junction bases numbered 6, after V lost 6 bases and J lost 4 bases. The DNA for the CDR3 is TGTGCCAGCAGCATTGGGACAGGGGTATACGAGCAGTACGTC. Amino acids: CASSIGTGVYEQYV.

The genes are TRBV28 and TRBJ2-5, with TRBD2 matching 13 bases. The CDR3 is made up of 16 amino acids. V lost 5 bases, J lost 7 bases, and 10 bases stayed unmatched. Germline V gene sequence: CDR1 MDHEN, CDR2 SYDVKM. The CDR3 nucleotides are TGTGCCAGCAGTCCTCGACTAGCGGGGGGATATGGGACCCAGTACTTC. Amino acids: CASSPRLAGGYGTQYF.

The chain combines TRBV4-2 with TRBJ2-2, with 8 bases that match TRBD1. This CDR3 region has 18 residues. Germline assignment: CDR1 LGHNA and CDR2 YNFKEQ. With 3 bases clipped from V and 0 bases from J, the junction kept 9 bases outside the gene matches. CDR3 residues: CASSHGQGPIANTGELFF. In DNA form, the CDR3 reads TGTGCCAGCAGCCATGGACAGGGCCCAATCGCGAACACCGGGGAGCTGTTTTTT.

The J gene is TRBJ1-4, the V gene TRBV5-1, with D unclear. Trimming stripped 0 bases from V and 8 bases from J, with 11 bases between. CDR1 is SGHRS and CDR2 is YFSETQ in the germline V gene. CDR3 length: 14 amino acids. The CDR3 sequence: CASSLVWGGEKLFF. CDR3 DNA sequence: TGCGCCAGCAGCTTGGTTTGGGGAGGCGAAAAACTGTTTTTT.